This TCR beta chain appears in the sequencing data of a study of post-analysis software for immune sequencing data (dated by TCRdb to the mid-2010s). General notes on the study: Recorded disease courses included relapsing-remitting, secondary progressive and progressive-relapsing multiple sclerosis, with some patients lacking subtype annotation. The patient repertoires were set against around ten previously published healthy control repertoires from donors whose ages ranged from about 6 to 25 years. A subset of samples was prepared in parallel using single-end sample barcoding, then pooled and co-amplified after Illumina adapter ligation. General findings and caveats noted by the study authors: Direct clustering with F measure showed strong co-clustering of samples prepared in the same batch, prompting a batch-effect correction. Significantly higher frequencies in patients than in controls were found for about five TRBV segments, including TRBV5-6, TRBV5-1 and TRBV20-1. Normalized Chao1 diversity was significantly lower in multiple sclerosis patients than controls, suggesting substantial peripheral T-cell clonal expansion. The control group was slightly older than the multiple sclerosis patient group.

As regards this clonotype: Its antigen target is currently unknown. No clone much larger than this one lies a single base away; base qualities are absent.

TCR beta repertoires were profiled from peripheral blood of some 13 young patients with multiple sclerosis to demonstrate the VDJtools post-analysis software. Multiple sclerosis patients were children and adolescents aged roughly 6 to 15 years. Receptor libraries were prepared by PCR. The reads were generated on an Illumina HiSeq 2500. To reduce PCR and sequencing biases, unique molecular identifiers were built into the TCR beta cDNA libraries. Per 1 to 10 million input T cells, some 500,000 cDNA molecules were obtained, such that each molecule approximated one T cell. The patient libraries were prepared and sequenced with the same protocol used for the earlier healthy control dataset. Within a given batch, samples were prepared together, multiplexed and sequenced on the same HiSeq lane. On the study's bioinformatics: MIGEC was used to process the raw barcoded reads, and molecular identifier groups with only a single read were discarded before consensus assembly and CDR3 extraction. VDJtools was used for post-analysis of the clonotype tables, with diversity normalized by down-sampling every dataset to the smallest sample size. To correct batch-related cross-sample contamination, repertoire overlap clustering matched CDR3 amino acid sequences but not nucleotide sequences. TCRdb cleaned the public reads at Q25 with fastp, built clones with MiXCR and kept in-frame beta chains. Duplicate CDR3 protein sequences are folded into a single record with the most common DNA and genes. TCRdb assigned the V and J calls; the authors' analysis was not used. This sample holds roughly 200,000 distinct CDR3 sequences; approximately 29% were observed only once. Roughly 3.5% of the sample rests with the top ten.

As encoded in the germline V gene, CDR1 is MNHEY while CDR2 is SVGEGT. V lost 2 bases and J lost 5 bases, and the count of bases not matched to a germline gene is 4. Including cysteine and phenylalanine, the CDR3 has 15 amino acids. The CDR3 DNA has 45 bases and is translated from base 1. Rearrangement joined TRBV6-2 or TRBV6-3 to TRBJ1-5; 9 of the junction bases match TRBD1. This receptor was obtained from a girl under 18 with multiple sclerosis. Sequences were obtained from blood. Read as DNA, the sequence is TGTGCCAGCAGTTACGGGGACAGGGACTATCAGCCCCAGCATTTT. Its protein reads: CASSYGDRDYQPQHF.